The sequence of this T cell receptor beta chain was determined in a study of blood T cell repertoires in COVID-19. Turning to the study itself: Researchers got acute and convalescent COVID-19 samples from the United States, Italy and Spain.

Authors' analysis steps: Nucleated cell number was recorded as an estimate derived from reference gene primer amplification. The assay was immunoSEQ multiplex PCR, and TCRdb's table has in-frame clones only and misses some. The D gene and trimming were derived from the DNA, and the V and J assignments and clone size from that table. Here the sample spans 90,000 to 130,000 clones, more than 75% being singletons. This CDR3 contains 16 residues. The V gene end was trimmed by 2 bases and the J gene end by 4 bases; junction bases not matched to a gene: 6. In germline, CDR1 is SEHNR, CDR2 FQNEAQ (reference sequence).

This receptor was obtained from a man between 65 and 85 years old with acute or convalescent COVID-19. This chain uses TRBV7-9 with TRBJ1-1, with 11 positions matching TRBD1. The sequenced material came from peripheral blood. CDR3 nucleotide sequence: TGTGCCAGCAGCTTACCGCCGGGACAGGGGGTCACTGAAGCTTTCTTT. Translating gives CASSLPPGQGVTEAFF.